The 24 T cell receptor beta chains listed next were all sequenced from one sample in a study of liver allograft versus peripheral blood T cells. Looking at the study overall: Hepatic allograft T cell receptor repertoires were evaluated relative to those present in recipients' peripheral blood.

TCRdb independently ran MiXCR on the reads; one entry per CDR3 protein. In the table there are around 12,000 distinct CDR3 sequences, around 20% of which are singletons. Receptors originate from a human patient who had a liver transplant. These T cells may partly come from the graft donor.

The V and J genes are TRBV28 and TRBJ2-4; weak D call: TRBD1 (5 bases). CDR3 size: 15 residues. Germline V gene lookup returns CDR1 MDHEN and CDR2 SYDVKM. V lost 3 bases and J 0 bases, leaving 9 bases between the germline ends. CDR3 protein: CASSFQTVAKNIQYF. The CDR3 DNA sequence: TGTGCCAGCAGTTTCCAGACAGTAGCCAAAAACATTCAGTACTTC. Filled out from reference TRBV28 and TRBJ2-4, the complete variable domain reads DVKVTQSSRYLVKRTGEKVFLECVQDMDHENMFWYRQDPGLGLRLIYFSYDVKMKEKGDIPEGYSVSREKKERFSLILESASTNQTSMYLCASSFQTVAKNIQYFGAGTRLSVL.

The table lists this clonotype with many counts. The J gene is TRBJ2-7, the V gene TRBV18; 8 bases are a match to TRBD1. There are 14 residues in the CDR3. Germline loops: CDR1 KGHSH, CDR2 LQKENI. V dropped 1 base and J dropped 3; count of bases not matched to a gene: 2. The CDR3 protein is CASSPQQGVYEQYF. The CDR3 DNA reads as TGTGCCAGCTCACCACAACAGGGGGTCTACGAGCAGTACTTC.

This clonotype has only a few counts. The genes are TRBV7-3 and TRBJ2-1, with 10 bases identical to TRBD2. Germline V gene sequence: CDR1 SGHTA, CDR2 FQGTGA. The CDR3 is 15 amino acids. The J segment lost 3 bases and the V segment lost 3 bases, leaving 2 bases of the junction unmatched. This CDR3 is CASSLGLALYNEQFF. The CDR3, as DNA: TGTGCCAGCAGCTTGGGACTAGCGCTCTACAATGAGCAGTTCTTC.

This clonotype was counted many times. This sequence joins TRBV5-6 and TRBJ1-5, with 10 bases identical to TRBD1. The CDR3 covers 14 residues. V lost 2 bases to trimming and J lost 5 bases; unmatched junction nucleotides: 1. Germline V gene data show CDR1 as SGHDT and CDR2 as YYEEEE. In DNA, the CDR3 is TGTGCCAGCAGCTTTGGACAGGGGGATCAGCCCCAGCATTTT. Translated: CASSFGQGDQPQHF.

This clonotype is medium-sized within its sample. The chain combines TRBV24-1 with TRBJ1-2; a possible D gene is TRBD1 (6 bases). This CDR3 comprises 14 residues. Germline V gives CDR1 KGHDR, CDR2 SFDVKD. Trimming removed 1 base from V and 10 bases from J, with 15 bases in between. The CDR3 nucleotides read TGTGCCACCAGTGATTTTACAGGGTCCGGAGACTACACCTTC. Amino acids: CATSDFTGSGDYTF.

This clonotype is medium-sized within its sample. The V gene is TRBV27, the J gene TRBJ2-1, with TRBD2 matching 14 bases. CDR3 length: 15 residues. Germline CDR1 and CDR2: MNHEY and SMNVEV (reference sequence). With 6 bases clipped from V and 5 bases from J, the junction kept 3 bases outside the gene matches. CDR3 in amino acids: CASRRGLAGDNEQFF. The CDR3 DNA reads TGTGCCAGCAGGAGGGGACTAGCGGGAGACAATGAGCAGTTCTTC.

Note on this clonotype: Possible read error: a much larger clone is one base away. The chain recombines TRBV6-2 or TRBV6-3 with TRBJ1-2; D is possibly TRBD1 (5 bases). This CDR3 region has 13 residues. Deletions cut 6 bases from V and 8 bases from J, with 16 bases between. The germline V gene has CDR1 MNHEY and CDR2 SVGEGT. The CDR3 is CASSPGTRSGYTF. The CDR3 DNA follows: TGTGCCAGCAGCCCCGGGACGAGGAGCGGCTACACCTTC.

This clonotype was found many times. This chain uses TRBV18 with TRBJ1-1; no clear D gene. Trimming pared 2 bases from V and 1 base from J, leaving 11 bases between. Germline V gene lookup returns CDR1 KGHSH and CDR2 LQKENI. CDR3 size: 15 residues. The CDR3 sequence is CASSPEQHQNTEAFF. For the CDR3, the DNA is TGTGCCAGCTCACCAGAACAGCATCAGAACACTGAAGCTTTCTTT.

In this sample, this clonotype turned up many times. V usage is TRBV30 and J usage is TRBJ2-7; possible D gene TRBD2, 6 bases. Germline CDR1 GTSNPN, CDR2 SVGIG (reference sequence). CDR3 length: 17 residues. The ends were cut back, 4 bases at V and 3 bases at J, with 25 bases in the middle. The CDR3 reads CAWTAPGLRGGDYEQYF. The CDR3 bases are TGTGCCTGGACCGCCCCTGGGTTGAGAGGCGGGGACTACGAGCAGTACTTC.

This clonotype is categorized as medium-sized. One end of the junction does not line up with germline, which may come from a read error. The V call is TRBV15, the J call TRBJ1-6, with 7 bases identical to TRBD1. Germline V lookup: CDR1 LNHNV, CDR2 YYDKDF (reference sequence). This CDR3 has 12 amino acids. The CDR3 spells CATSRARDRPYF. The CDR3 DNA sequence: TGTGCCACCAGCAGAGCCCGGGACAGACCCTACTTT. Looking up the rest from reference TRBV15 and TRBJ1-6 gives the full variable domain: DAMVIQNPRYQVTQFGKPVTLSCSQTLNHNVMYWYQQKSSQAPKLLFHYYDKDFNNEADTPDNFQSRRPNTSFCFLDIRSPGLGDTAMYLCATSRARDRPYFGNGTRLTVT.

This clonotype came up a few times. The V gene is TRBV12-3 or TRBV12-4, the J gene TRBJ2-1; the D is unclear. The CDR3 loop spans 14 amino acids. Trimming took 3 bases from V and 2 from J, leaving 8 bases between them. CDR3 DNA: TGTGCCAGCAGTTTGGATCCAACCTACAATGAGCAGTTCTTC. This encodes CASSLDPTYNEQFF.

This clonotype is medium-sized (0.01 to 0.1%) in the sample. The chain has TRBV6-5 and TRBJ1-2; D remains ambiguous. CDR1 and CDR2 (germline): MNHEY, SVGAGI. The V gene lost 0 bases and the J gene lost 4 bases, with 15 bases spanning the gap. CDR3 size: 16 residues. Here the CDR3 reads CASSYSSRPASYGYTF. CDR3 DNA sequence: TGTGCCAGCAGTTACTCGTCGAGACCGGCAAGCTATGGCTACACCTTC.

This clonotype is judged medium-sized. The chain combines TRBV7-2 with TRBJ2-1; D unclear. Germline V gene data show CDR1 as SGHTA and CDR2 as FQGNSA. The CDR3 length is 13 residues. V shed 1 base and J shed 4 bases, with 5 bases lying between them. For the CDR3, the DNA is TGTGCCAGCAGCTTAGAACCGTACAATGAGCAGTTCTTC. It is translated as CASSLEPYNEQFF.

This clonotype is termed medium-sized (0.01 to 0.1%). The chain carries TRBV19 and TRBJ2-3, with 10 bases aligning to TRBD2. The CDR3 sequence is 15 residues long. Trimming removed 4 bases from V and 5 bases from J; junction bases left unmatched: 6. The V gene's germline CDR1 is LNHDA and CDR2 SQIVND (reference sequence). CDR3 amino acids: CASSTGLAYGDTQYF. The CDR3 DNA sequence: TGTGCCAGTAGTACGGGACTAGCGTACGGAGATACGCAGTATTTT.

As regards this clonotype: With only one base between it and a far larger clone, this is likely a read error. This rearrangement joins TRBV6-2 or TRBV6-3 to TRBJ2-1; 8 bases align to TRBD2. Unmatched junction bases numbered 7, after V lost 5 bases and J lost 4 bases. CDR1 is MNHEY and CDR2 is SVGEGT in the germline V gene. The CDR3 has 15 residues. The CDR3 nucleotides read TGTGCCAGCAGTGAGTCGGGAGGGGGGTACAATGAGCAGTTCTTC. It translates to CASSESGGGYNEQFF.

Sample share makes this clonotype medium-sized. The rearrangement joins TRBV29-1 to TRBJ1-1, with 7 bases lining up with TRBD1. J lost 7 bases, V lost 3 bases, and 14 bases had no gene match. This CDR3 comprises 15 residues. Germline lookup yields CDR1 SQVTM and CDR2 ANQGSEA. The CDR3 region is CSVESMGRGRREAFF. Here the CDR3 DNA reads TGCAGCGTTGAGTCCATGGGGAGGGGGCGGCGTGAAGCTTTCTTT.

The chain recombines TRBV12-3 or TRBV12-4 with TRBJ2-3; 9 bases line up with TRBD2. The CDR3 extends over 16 amino acids. The ends lost 2 bases at V and 1 base at J; junction bases unmatched: 4. The CDR3 protein is CASSLSQRGGTDTQYF. CDR3 bases: TGTGCCAGCAGTTTATCCCAGCGGGGGGGCACAGATACGCAGTATTTT.

This clonotype is classed as medium-sized. The CDR3 nucleotides read TGTGCCAGCAGCTTAGAGGGGCAGGTTGCATCCTACGAGCAGTACTTC. It is translated as CASSLEGQVASYEQYF. The chain joins TRBV7-2 to TRBJ2-7; TRBD1 might be the D (5 bases). With 1 base removed from V and 1 base from J, the gap between germline ends came to 14 bases. The CDR3 has 16 residues. Germline-derived CDR1 and CDR2 are SGHTA and FQGNSA.

This clonotype counts as medium-sized (0.01 to 0.1%). The chain has TRBV6-5 and TRBJ2-1, with 11 nucleotides matching TRBD2. The germline CDR1 and CDR2 sequences are MNHEY and SVGAGI. V trimming: 2 bases; J trimming: 5 bases; junction bases outside the gene matches: 2. The CDR3 covers 15 residues. The CDR3 DNA follows: TGTGCCAGCAGTTACGGACTAGCGGGCAACAATGAGCAGTTCTTC. Amino acids: CASSYGLAGNNEQFF.

This clonotype has a handful of counts. The rearrangement links TRBV10-3 to TRBJ1-5, with 9 bases lining up with TRBD1. Trimming at V came to 5 bases and at J to 0 bases, leaving 5 bases not matched to a gene. Germline loops: CDR1 ENHRY, CDR2 SYGVKD. The CDR3 loop spans 16 amino acids. CDR3 DNA sequence: TGTGCCATCAGTACCGGGACAGGGAATAGCAATCAGCCCCAGCATTTT. Protein product: CAISTGTGNSNQPQHF.

This clonotype ranks as medium-sized. V gene TRBV6-1 combines with J gene TRBJ1-6, with D possibly being TRBD1 (5 bases). Per germline, CDR1 MNHNS and CDR2 SASEGT. V was pared by 2 bases and J by 9 bases, with 14 bases between. The CDR3 extends over 15 amino acids. CDR3 in DNA: TGTGCCAGCAGTGAACTTCGACAGACGGCTTCACCCCTCCACTTT. It specifies CASSELRQTASPLHF.

This clonotype is termed medium-sized. The chain employs TRBV7-2 and TRBJ2-1, with 9 nucleotides matching TRBD1. Germline CDR1 and CDR2: SGHTA and FQGNSA. The CDR3 is 17 residues long. The V gene end was trimmed by 5 bases and the J gene end by 2 bases; junction bases not matched to a gene: 10. CDR3 residues: CASSVYRGQSTYNEQFF. Here the CDR3 DNA reads TGTGCCAGCAGCGTCTACAGGGGGCAGTCAACCTACAATGAGCAGTTCTTC.

In its sample, this clonotype is medium-sized. This chain uses TRBV18 with TRBJ1-4; no clear D gene. Trimming shortened V by 2 bases and J by 7 bases, and 11 bases separated the two germline ends. The CDR3 has 14 residues. Per the germline V gene, CDR1 is KGHSH and CDR2 is LQKENI. The DNA of the CDR3 is TGTGCCAGCTCACCATACCAGGAAACTGAAAAACTGTTTTTT. Its translation is CASSPYQETEKLFF.

J is TRBJ1-6 and V is TRBV12-3 or TRBV12-4; 11 bases fit TRBD1. This CDR3 has 16 residues. The ends lost 7 bases at V and 6 bases at J; junction bases unmatched: 8. In nucleotides, the CDR3 is TGTGCCAGCACACAGGACAGGGGGCAACCTAATTCACCCCTCCACTTT. Protein sequence: CASTQDRGQPNSPLHF.